Below are 14 T cell receptor beta chains sequenced from a single sample in a study of cytomegalovirus exposure and HLA in healthy donors. 13 Jbeta primers and 60 Vbeta primers were used for the PCR. Sequencing used immunoSEQ multiplex PCR; TCRdb keeps in-frame clones, though not all of them. In total, the table holds just over 20,000 clones. Sequencing used PBMCs. The receptors were sampled from a man in his sixties in good health and CMV-seropositive.

The rearrangement uses TRBV5-4 and TRBJ2-2, with 11 bases that match TRBD1. The CDR3 is 15 residues long. V shed 4 bases and J 5 bases; nucleotides not matched to a gene: 4. Germline-derived CDR1 and CDR2 are SGHNT and YYREEE (reference sequence). The CDR3 protein is CASSPGTGGTGELFF. The CDR3 bases are TGTGCCAGCAGCCCCGGGACAGGGGGAACCGGGGAGCTGTTTTTT.

V usage is TRBV4-1 and J usage is TRBJ2-7, with 10 bases that match TRBD1. CDR3 length: 16 amino acids. Trimming removed 3 bases from V and 2 bases from J; junction bases left unmatched: 7. CDR1 and CDR2 from the germline V gene are MGHRA and YSYEKL. The CDR3 DNA reads TGCGCCAGCAGCCAGAGAACCGGGACAGGGGCCTACGAGCAGTACTTC. Amino acids: CASSQRTGTGAYEQYF.

V gene TRBV2 combines with J gene TRBJ1-5; D might be TRBD1 (5 bases). The V end lost 3 bases, the J end lost 4 bases, and 10 bases lay between the germline ends. Germline V gives CDR1 SNHLY, CDR2 FYNNEI. The CDR3 sequence is 14 residues long. In nucleotides, the CDR3 is TGTGCCAGCAGTGATATGGGGGGGAATCAGCCCCAGCATTTT. Its translation: CASSDMGGNQPQHF.

V is TRBV4-1 and J is TRBJ2-1; TRBD2 aligns across 10 bases. Trimming at V came to 1 base and at J to 15 bases, leaving 6 bases not matched to a gene. CDR3 size: 13 residues. Germline CDR1 reads MGHRA; CDR2 reads YSYEKL. The CDR3 sequence is CASSQALAGLRFF. CDR3 DNA: TGCGCCAGCAGCCAAGCACTAGCGGGGCTTCGGTTCTTC.

The chain joins TRBV19 to TRBJ2-7, with D maybe TRBD1 (5 bases). The V end lost 10 bases, the J end lost 1 base, and 20 bases lay between the germline ends. The germline V gene encodes CDR1 LNHDA and CDR2 SQIVND (reference sequence). The CDR3 has 15 amino acids. The CDR3 loop is CATRAQESLSYEQYF. CDR3 bases: TGTGCCACCCGGGCACAGGAAAGCCTATCCTACGAGCAGTACTTC.

The J gene is TRBJ1-5, the V gene TRBV5-6; possibly TRBD1 for D (5 bases). The V gene lost 4 bases and the J gene lost 3 bases, with 14 bases spanning the gap. The germline CDR1 and CDR2 sequences are SGHDT and YYEEEE. CDR3 length equals 15 residues. The CDR3 sequence: CASSMGRLNNQPQHF. The CDR3 bases are TGTGCCAGCAGCATGGGGCGACTCAACAATCAGCCCCAGCATTTT.

The chain has TRBV29-1 and TRBJ2-3, with 9 bases aligning to TRBD1. Germline V lookup: CDR1 SQVTM, CDR2 ANQGSEA. The V segment lost 6 bases and the J segment 3 bases; nucleotides outside the gene matches: 7. CDR3 size: 14 residues. This CDR3 reads CSVKRGQGTDTQYF. The DNA for the CDR3 is TGCAGCGTAAAACGGGGACAGGGAACAGATACGCAGTATTTT.

The J gene is TRBJ2-5, the V gene TRBV5-1; D gene uncertain. This CDR3 is built from 13 residues. Trimming took off 0 bases at V and 10 bases at J, with 13 bases between the two ends. CDR1 is SGHRS and CDR2 is YFSETQ in the germline V gene. This chain's CDR3 is CASSLGGSQNQYF. In DNA, the CDR3 is TGCGCCAGCAGCTTGGGTGGCAGTCAGAACCAGTACTTC. Combining the CDR3 with reference TRBV5-1 and TRBJ2-5 gives the whole variable domain KAGVTQTPRYLIKTRGQQVTLSCSPISGHRSVSWYQQTPGQGLQFLFEYFSETQRNKGNFPGRFSGRQFSNSRSEMNVSTLELGDSALYLCASSLGGSQNQYFGPGTRLLVL.

The rearrangement joins TRBV11-2 to TRBJ2-7, with 9 bases fitting TRBD2. Germline V gives CDR1 SGHAT, CDR2 FQNNGV. Trimming took 4 bases from V and 3 from J; bases not matched to a gene: 13. CDR3 length equals 17 residues. CDR3 bases: TGTGCCAGCAGCTCGCTCCGGGGGGAGCGGGAGGACTACGAGCAGTACTTC. As protein: CASSSLRGEREDYEQYF.

The chain recombines TRBV30 with TRBJ1-1; a weak D match, TRBD1 (5 bases). Trimming removed 3 bases at V and 2 bases at J, with 10 bases between. The CDR3 consists of 13 residues. Germline-derived CDR1 and CDR2 are GTSNPN and SVGIG (reference sequence). CDR3 loop: CAWSKTANTEAFF. The CDR3, as DNA: TGTGCCTGGAGCAAGACAGCTAACACTGAAGCTTTCTTT.

The CDR3 is CASSEIDRGHSGYTF. The DNA for the CDR3 is TGTGCCAGCAGTGAGATTGACAGGGGGCATTCTGGCTACACCTTC. The rearrangement links TRBV6-1 to TRBJ1-2; TRBD1 agrees at 10 bases. V was pared by 3 bases and J by 7 bases, with 8 bases of the junction left unmatched. There are 15 residues in the CDR3. Looked up from germline, CDR1 is MNHNS and CDR2 is SASEGT.

The CDR3 region has the DNA TGCAGCGTTGATGGGCTAGCGGGAGGGACTAGTGAGCAGTTCTTC. Residues: CSVDGLAGGTSEQFF. The chain carries TRBV29-1 and TRBJ2-1; 12 bases line up with TRBD2. Germline V gene data show CDR1 as SQVTM and CDR2 as ANQGSEA. With 3 bases clipped from V and 9 bases from J, the junction kept 9 bases outside the gene matches. CDR3 size: 15 residues.

The chain couples TRBV23-1 to TRBJ1-5; D call uncertain. TRBV23-1 is sorted into the ORF group, with uncertain function. The CDR3 runs to 12 residues. Deletions cut 0 bases from V and 7 bases from J, with 4 bases between. Written as DNA, the CDR3 is TGCGCCAGCAGTCAATCACAGCAGCCCCAGCATTTT. It codes for CASSQSQQPQHF.

The chain joins TRBV9 to TRBJ1-1, with a weak D call TRBD1 (5 bases). CDR3 length equals 15 residues. V lost 3 bases and J 1 base, leaving 13 bases between the germline ends. CDR1 and CDR2 (germline): SGDLS, YYNGEE. The DNA for the CDR3 is TGTGCCAGCAGCGCGGGGGGGGTGGGGAACACTGAAGCTTTCTTT. It encodes CASSAGGVGNTEAFF.